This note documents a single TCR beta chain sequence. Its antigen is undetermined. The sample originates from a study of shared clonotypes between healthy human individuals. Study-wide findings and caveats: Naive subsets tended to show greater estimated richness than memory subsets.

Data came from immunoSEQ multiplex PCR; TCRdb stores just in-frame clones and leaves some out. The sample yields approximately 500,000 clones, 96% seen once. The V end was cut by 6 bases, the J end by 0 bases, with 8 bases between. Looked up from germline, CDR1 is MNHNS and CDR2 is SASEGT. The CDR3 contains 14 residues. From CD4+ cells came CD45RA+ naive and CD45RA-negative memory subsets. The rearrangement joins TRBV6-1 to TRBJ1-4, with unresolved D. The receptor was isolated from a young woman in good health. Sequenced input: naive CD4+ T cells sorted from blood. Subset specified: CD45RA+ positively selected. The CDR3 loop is CASRSRATNEKLFF. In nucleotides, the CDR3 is TGTGCCAGCAGAAGTCGGGCAACTAATGAAAAACTGTTTTTT.